This entry is about one T cell receptor beta chain. This record comes from a study of T cell responses to AZD1222 COVID-19 vaccine. Study in general: Combined were second doses at about 4 or about 12 weeks.

Trimming at V came to 5 bases and at J to 2 bases, leaving 2 bases not matched to a gene. Germline CDR1 MNHEY, CDR2 SMNVEV (reference sequence). This CDR3 has 15 residues. Some clones are missing from TCRdb's copy, which holds only in-frame ones; the method was immunoSEQ multiplex PCR. In the table there are tens of thousands of clones, 70% to 90% of which are singletons. The V gene is TRBV27, the J gene TRBJ2-1; the match to TRBD2 covers 11 bases. The sample was peripheral blood, taken on day 0 of AZD1222 vaccination. This TCR derives from an adult in good health. The CDR3 here is CASSLAGGAYNEQFF. The CDR3 DNA follows: TGTGCCAGCAGTCTAGCGGGGGGCGCCTACAATGAGCAGTTCTTC.